Listed below are T cell receptor beta chains from one sample, sequenced in a study of blood T cell repertoires in COVID-19. Sequencing used immunoSEQ multiplex PCR; TCRdb keeps in-frame clones, though not all of them. Of 200,000 or so clones listed, approximately 79% were seen once; the top ten hold approximately 14%. Sequenced sample: peripheral blood. The receptors were sampled from a man younger than 45 with active or convalescent COVID-19. Both conserved end residues are part of each CDR3. The D gene is left open where the match is weak. Clone sizes are given selectively: once, few, many, or a class where the clone is expanded.

size	D	V	J	CDR3	DNA
-	-	TRBV5-6	TRBJ1-1	CASTRDSANTEAFF	TGTGCCAGCACCCGGGACTCCGCGAACACTGAAGCTTTCTTT
-	TRBD2	TRBV7-2	TRBJ2-3	CASSLGLAGKTDTQYF	TGTGCCAGCAGCTTAGGGCTAGCGGGAAAGACAGATACGCAGTATTTT
-	TRBD1	TRBV7-2	TRBJ1-1	CASSSGTGIAAFF	TGTGCCAGCAGCTCCGGGACAGGGATAGCAGCTTTCTTT
-	-	TRBV18	TRBJ1-6	CASSPPRQGANSPLHF	TGTGCCAGCTCACCACCCCGGCAAGGGGCCAATTCACCCCTCCACTTT
-	-	TRBV5-4	TRBJ1-3	CAQGYSGNTIYF	TGTGCTCAGGGTTACTCTGGAAACACCATATATTTT
-	-	TRBV6-5	TRBJ1-1	CASSLRGHNTEAFF	TGTGCCAGCAGCCTCAGGGGCCACAACACTGAAGCTTTCTTT
-	-	TRBV7-9	TRBJ2-4	CASSSPVMEVDIQYF	TGTGCCAGCAGCTCCCCCGTCATGGAGGTGGACATTCAGTACTTC
-	-	TRBV6-1	TRBJ1-2	CASSEAEGGYGYTF	TGTGCCAGCAGTGAAGCGGAGGGAGGGTATGGCTACACCTTC
once	TRBD2	TRBV3-1/TRBV3-2	TRBJ2-1	CASRRGSGRGYNEQFF	TGTGCCAGCAGGCGGGGTAGCGGGAGAGGCTACAATGAGCAGTTCTTC
-	TRBD2	TRBV2	TRBJ2-5	CASRGLAGAETQYF	TGTGCCAGCAGAGGACTAGCGGGAGCAGAGACCCAGTACTTC
-	-	TRBV5-1	TRBJ1-4	CASSFRSPFDRNLNEKLFF	TGCGCCAGCAGCTTTAGGTCCCCCTTTGACAGGAACCTTAATGAAAAACTGTTTTTT
-	TRBD1	TRBV14	TRBJ2-2	CASSRRQGPGELFF	TGTGCCAGCAGCCGCCGACAGGGTCCCGGGGAGCTGTTTTTT
-	TRBD1	TRBV24-1	TRBJ1-3	CATSEGTGTGNTIYF	TGTGCCACCAGTGAAGGGACAGGGACTGGAAACACCATATATTTT
-	TRBD2	TRBV3-1/TRBV3-2	TRBJ2-5	CASSQGASGGAETQYF	TGTGCCAGCAGCCAAGGGGCTAGCGGGGGGGCGGAGACCCAGTACTTC
-	-	TRBV2	TRBJ1-3	CASSPTGDSGNTIYF	TGTGCCAGCAGTCCGACAGGAGACTCTGGAAACACCATATATTTT
few	-	TRBV24-1	TRBJ2-1	CATSALDYNEQFF	TGTGCCACCAGCGCACTAGACTACAATGAGCAGTTCTTC
-	-	TRBV6-5	TRBJ1-5	CASRHEGNQPQHF	TGTGCCAGCAGACACGAGGGTAATCAGCCCCAGCATTTT
few	TRBD1	TRBV19	TRBJ1-5	CASSVSGGPQPQHF	TGTGCCAGCTCGGTCTCAGGGGGCCCGCAGCCCCAGCATTTT
-	-	TRBV30	TRBJ1-2	CAWAGVYGYTF	TGTGCCTGGGCGGGGGTCTATGGCTACACCTTC
-	-	TRBV19	TRBJ1-1	CASNGDTEAFF	TGTGCCAGTAACGGGGACACTGAAGCTTTCTTT
-	-	TRBV4-3	TRBJ1-4	CASSLDSRTNEKLFF	TGCGCCAGCAGCCTGGACAGTCGAACTAATGAAAAACTGTTTTTT
-	-	TRBV9	TRBJ2-2	CASSVASKLLGGELFF	TGTGCCAGCAGCGTTGCCTCGAAGTTGCTCGGGGGGGAGCTGTTTTTT
-	-	TRBV18	TRBJ2-2	CASSSGNTGELFF	TGTGCCAGCTCATCAGGGAACACCGGGGAGCTGTTTTTT
-	TRBD1	TRBV5-6	TRBJ1-1	CASSLDRGPGYTEAFF	TGTGCCAGCAGCTTGGACAGGGGGCCCGGTTATACTGAAGCTTTCTTT
-	TRBD2	TRBV19	TRBJ2-7	CASSMTSASYEQYF	TGTGCCAGTAGTATGACTAGCGCCTCCTACGAGCAGTACTTC
-	TRBD1	TRBV13	TRBJ2-5	CASSLDGTAYGETQYF	TGTGCCAGCAGCTTAGATGGGACAGCTTACGGAGAGACCCAGTACTTC
-	TRBD2	TRBV7-2	TRBJ2-1	CASRPRTSGEEQFF	TGTGCCAGCAGACCTCGGACTAGCGGGGAAGAGCAGTTCTTC
-	-	TRBV2	TRBJ1-2	CASTGTGNGNYGYTF	TGTGCCAGCACCGGTACAGGGAATGGGAACTATGGCTACACCTTC
-	TRBD1	TRBV11-2	TRBJ1-1	CASSFKPDRKNTEAFF	TGTGCCAGCAGCTTTAAACCGGACAGGAAGAACACTGAAGCTTTCTTT
-	-	TRBV27	TRBJ2-1	CASSETGRNEQFF	TGTGCCAGCAGTGAGACAGGGAGGAATGAGCAGTTCTTC
few	-	TRBV21-1	TRBJ1-3	CASSKDRQGDTIYF	TGTGCCAGCAGCAAAGACAGACAGGGGGACACCATATATTTT
few	-	TRBV7-9	TRBJ2-1	CASSSGQGNGLDNEQFF	TGTGCCAGCAGCTCAGGACAGGGAAATGGACTAGACAATGAGCAGTTCTTC
-	-	TRBV30	TRBJ2-6	CAWRPGPAGANVLTF	TGTGCCTGGAGACCAGGGCCGGCTGGGGCCAACGTCCTGACTTTC
-	TRBD2	TRBV6-1	TRBJ2-1	CASSERRLAGSNEQFF	TGTGCCAGCAGTGAACGTCGTCTAGCGGGGAGCAATGAGCAGTTCTTC
-	TRBD2	TRBV25-1	TRBJ2-1	CASSDTRGERGLYNEQFF	TGTGCCAGCAGCGACACCCGGGGCGAGCGGGGCCTCTACAATGAGCAGTTCTTC
few	TRBD1	TRBV7-2	TRBJ1-3	CASSSRTGGFSGNTIYF	TGTGCCAGCAGCTCAAGGACAGGGGGCTTCTCTGGAAACACCATATATTTT
-	-	TRBV9	TRBJ1-2	CASSVVPDSGYGYTF	TGTGCCAGCAGCGTAGTCCCCGACAGTGGCTATGGCTACACCTTC
-	TRBD1	TRBV12-3/TRBV12-4	TRBJ1-1	CASSFDRVTEAFF	TGTGCCAGCAGTTTCGACAGGGTCACTGAAGCTTTCTTT
-	-	TRBV2	TRBJ1-3	CASSDLARGGNTIYF	TGTGCCAGCAGTGATCTCGCCCGGGGTGGAAACACCATATATTTT
once	TRBD2	TRBV10-2	TRBJ2-1	CASNPLAGGSFNEQFF	TGCGCCAGCAACCCTTTAGCGGGAGGGTCTTTCAATGAGCAGTTCTTC
-	-	TRBV7-9	TRBJ2-2	CASRRDLGGELFF	TGTGCCAGCAGGAGGGATTTGGGCGGGGAGCTGTTTTTT
-	-	TRBV5-4	TRBJ1-2	CASSRSQGPPNYGYTF	TGTGCCAGCAGCCGATCCCAGGGCCCTCCTAACTATGGCTACACCTTC
-	-	TRBV9	TRBJ2-2	CASSVGGQPNTGELFF	TGTGCCAGCAGCGTAGGGGGGCAACCGAACACCGGGGAGCTGTTTTTT
-	-	TRBV30	TRBJ1-1	CAWSVLKGTEAFF	TGTGCCTGGAGTGTACTCAAGGGGACTGAAGCTTTCTTT
-	TRBD2	TRBV4-1	TRBJ2-2	CASSHHSGLAAGELFF	TGCGCCAGCAGCCACCACTCGGGACTAGCAGCCGGGGAGCTGTTTTTT
-	-	TRBV5-4	TRBJ2-3	CASSLAGRGPSTDTQYF	TGTGCCAGCAGCTTGGCCGGCAGAGGGCCTAGCACAGATACGCAGTATTTT
-	TRBD2	TRBV10-3	TRBJ2-5	CAIGASGIETQYF	TGTGCCATCGGGGCTAGCGGGATCGAGACCCAGTACTTC
-	TRBD1	TRBV28	TRBJ1-2	CASSSGTAGGYTF	TGTGCCAGCAGTTCCGGGACAGCGGGTGGCTACACCTTC
-	-	TRBV4-1	TRBJ1-5	CASSQVSEGQPQHF	TGCGCCAGCAGCCAAGTCAGCGAGGGACAGCCCCAGCATTTT
-	-	TRBV7-7	TRBJ2-3	CASSLALGGAGDTQYF	TGTGCTAGCAGCTTAGCTCTAGGGGGGGCAGGCGATACGCAGTATTTT
-	TRBD2	TRBV7-9	TRBJ2-7	CASTTADSGSSYEQYF	TGTGCCAGCACCACTGCCGATAGCGGGAGCTCCTACGAGCAGTACTTC
-	-	TRBV10-3	TRBJ2-5	CAIRDSLGETQYF	TGTGCCATCAGGGACAGCCTAGGGGAGACCCAGTACTTC
-	TRBD1	TRBV10-3	TRBJ1-1	CAISEDRGAEAFF	TGTGCCATCAGTGAAGACAGGGGGGCTGAAGCTTTCTTT
-	-	TRBV29-1	TRBJ1-1	CSVEEMGQANTEAFF	TGCAGCGTTGAAGAGATGGGGCAGGCGAACACTGAAGCTTTCTTT
-	TRBD1	TRBV5-1	TRBJ1-1	CASSLGTGRDTEAFF	TGCGCCAGCAGCTTGGGGACAGGAAGGGACACTGAAGCTTTCTTT